This T cell receptor (beta chain) emerged from a study of T cell changes during pregnancy in multiple sclerosis. CDR3 length: 16 amino acids. The germline gives CDR1 SGHVS, CDR2 FQNEAQ. V was clipped by 5 bases and J by 6 bases, with 21 bases between them. Sequencing used immunoSEQ multiplex PCR; TCRdb keeps in-frame clones, though not all of them. The sample yields some 100,000 clones, roughly nine tenths seen once. The chain has TRBV7-8 and TRBJ2-3, with TRBD2 as a possible D gene (5 bases). The receptor was isolated from a female donor with multiple sclerosis, enrolled in a pregnancy study. This sample comprised peripheral blood, obtained in the second trimester of pregnancy. This CDR3 reads CASSMWRQPPSDTQYF. The DNA of the CDR3 is TGTGCCAGCAGCATGTGGAGGCAGCCACCGTCGGATACGCAGTATTTT.